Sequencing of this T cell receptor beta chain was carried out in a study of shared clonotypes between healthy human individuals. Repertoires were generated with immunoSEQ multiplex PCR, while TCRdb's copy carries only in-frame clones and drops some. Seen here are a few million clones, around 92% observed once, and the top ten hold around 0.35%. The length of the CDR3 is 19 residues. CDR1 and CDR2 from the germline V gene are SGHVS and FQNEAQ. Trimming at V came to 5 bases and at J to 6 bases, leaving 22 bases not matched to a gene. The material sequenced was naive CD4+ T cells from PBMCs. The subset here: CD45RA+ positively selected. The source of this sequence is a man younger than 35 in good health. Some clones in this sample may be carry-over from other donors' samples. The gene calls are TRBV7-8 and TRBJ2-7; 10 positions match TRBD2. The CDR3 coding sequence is TGTGCCAGCAGCGGACGAGCGAGTCTGTCCGGGACTAGCGTGGGCGAGCAGTACTTC. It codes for CASSGRASLSGTSVGEQYF.